A single sample gave rise to the 9 T cell receptor beta chains below, sequenced in a study of OX40 agonist ivuxolimab in advanced cancers. Clones were sequenced by immunoSEQ multiplex PCR, and TCRdb holds only the in-frame ones, with some missing. Among about 83,000 clones listed, around 84% were seen once. This sample comprised CD4+ or CD8+ T cells sorted from blood, obtained in a trial of the OX40 agonist ivuxolimab. These receptors all come from an adult with an advanced solid tumor such as melanoma, head and neck, liver or kidney cancer.

The gene calls are TRBV19 and TRBJ1-1; possible D gene TRBD1, 6 bases. The CDR3 length is 17 residues. Deletions cut 1 base from V and 7 bases from J, with 22 bases between. Germline-derived CDR1 and CDR2 are LNHDA and SQIVND (reference sequence). The CDR3 sequence is CASSIAAGRSGDGEAFF. CDR3 DNA: TGTGCCAGTAGTATAGCGGCAGGTCGTTCAGGGGATGGTGAAGCTTTCTTT. The full variable domain, rest sourced from reference TRBV19 and TRBJ1-1, is DGGITQSPKYLFRKEGQNVTLSCEQNLNHDAMYWYRQDPGQGLRLIYYSQIVNDFQKGDIAEGYSVSREKKESFPLTVTSAQKNPTAFYLCASSIAAGRSGDGEAFFGQGTRLTVV.

The chain joins TRBV4-1 to TRBJ1-3; no reliable D call. The CDR3 is 16 amino acids. Germline V gene data show CDR1 as MGHRA and CDR2 as YSYEKL. The V end lost 1 base, the J end lost 0 bases, and 10 bases lay between the germline ends. CDR3 region: CASSQVQRLSGNTIYF. In DNA, the CDR3 is TGCGCCAGCAGCCAAGTACAGCGCCTCTCTGGAAACACCATATATTTT.

J is TRBJ2-2 and V is TRBV15; D might be TRBD2 (5 bases). There are 13 residues in the CDR3. Trimming took off 1 base at V and 8 bases at J, with 8 bases between the two ends. In germline, CDR1 is LNHNV, CDR2 YYDKDF (reference sequence). CDR3 sequence reads: CATSRVLAGELFF. CDR3 in DNA: TGTGCCACCAGCAGAGTCCTAGCTGGGGAGCTGTTTTTT.

The chain uses TRBV6-5 and TRBJ2-2; the match to TRBD2 covers 8 bases. The CDR3 covers 14 residues. Germline values: CDR1 MNHEY, CDR2 SVGAGI. The junction had 7 bases not matched to a gene; V was cut back by 8 bases and J by 5 bases. The CDR3 here is CASERAGGTGELFF. CDR3 in DNA: TGTGCCAGCGAGCGGGCGGGAGGAACCGGGGAGCTGTTTTTT.

The chain couples TRBV18 to TRBJ1-2; 7 bases map to TRBD1. V dropped 6 bases and J dropped 6; count of bases not matched to a gene: 10. This CDR3 is built from 14 residues. CDR1 and CDR2 from the germline V gene are KGHSH and LQKENI. The CDR3 protein is CASSPGTARHGYTF. In DNA, the CDR3 is TGTGCCAGCTCCCCCGGGACAGCCCGCCATGGCTACACCTTC.

Notes on this clone: Other nucleotide sequences in the sample specify the same CDR3. This sequence joins TRBV29-1 and TRBJ1-5; 7 positions agree with TRBD1. J was trimmed by 5 bases and V by 5 bases; bases with no gene match: 3. This CDR3 has 12 amino acids. The germline V gene encodes CDR1 SQVTM and CDR2 ANQGSEA. CDR3 loop: CSVRQGDQPQHF. The CDR3, as DNA: TGCAGCGTTCGCCAGGGGGATCAGCCCCAGCATTTT.

This rearrangement joins TRBV11-2 to TRBJ2-7, with D uncertain. CDR1 is SGHAT and CDR2 is FQNNGV in the germline V gene. Trimming removed 4 bases at V and 1 base at J, with 5 bases between. This CDR3 comprises 12 residues. The CDR3 reads CASSSRSYEQYF. CDR3 DNA sequence: TGTGCCAGCAGCTCTCGGTCCTACGAGCAGTACTTC.

The chain carries TRBV6-6 and TRBJ2-1, with TRBD1 matching 10 bases. CDR3 length: 12 amino acids. V dropped 6 bases and J dropped 9; count of bases not matched to a gene: 2. The germline V gene has CDR1 MNHNY and CDR2 SVGAGI (reference sequence). CDR3 DNA sequence: TGTGCCAGCAGCCGGACAGGGGGTGAGCAGTTCTTC. Its translation is CASSRTGGEQFF.

The chain employs TRBV19 and TRBJ2-3; TRBD2 aligns across 7 bases. The CDR3 loop spans 15 amino acids. In germline, CDR1 is LNHDA, CDR2 SQIVND (reference sequence). Trimming removed 1 base from V and 5 bases from J; junction bases left unmatched: 6. This chain's CDR3 is CASSIVPGGGDTQYF. CDR3 sequence (DNA): TGTGCCAGTAGTATAGTGCCGGGAGGAGGAGATACGCAGTATTTT. Full variable domain (outside the CDR3, taken from reference TRBV19 and TRBJ2-3): DGGITQSPKYLFRKEGQNVTLSCEQNLNHDAMYWYRQDPGQGLRLIYYSQIVNDFQKGDIAEGYSVSREKKESFPLTVTSAQKNPTAFYLCASSIVPGGGDTQYFGPGTRLTVL.